The TCR beta chain described here comes from a study of human T cells and chemical hapten exposure. Whole-study context: The study lasted approximately 25 weeks, and patients were dosed weekly with diphenylcyclopropenone on the scalp throughout. Alopecia areata, totalis and universalis patients, mostly female, were included.

Stated time point: pre-sensitization, week 0. Treatment defined: therapeutic diphenylcyclopropenone sensitization with weekly scalp DPC. MiXCR was run by TCRdb on the RACE reads, yielding one entry per CDR3 protein. The table lists approximately 260,000 distinct CDR3 sequences, around 7.3% of them singletons, with around 1.2% in the top ten. Germline values: CDR1 SGHRS, CDR2 YFSETQ. Trimming removed 0 bases from V and 1 base from J, with 7 bases in between. CDR3 length: 15 residues. Study-level findings and limits: Alopecia affected the donors, so their immune response may differ from healthy people's. DPC sensitization did not alter TCRs above 1 in 1000 frequency.

Of note for this clonotype: Its matching antigen is unknown.

The sample consisted of whole blood, taken in connection with sensitization to the hapten diphenylcyclopropenone (DPC). V gene TRBV5-1 combines with J gene TRBJ2-2; maybe TRBD1 (6 bases). This sequence originates from a man aged 18 to 30 with alopecia areata. Some clones in this sample may be carry-over from other donors' samples. This CDR3 is CASSLARGNTGELFF. In DNA form, the CDR3 reads TGCGCCAGCAGCTTGGCCAGGGGGAACACCGGGGAGCTGTTTTTT. Based on the CDR3 plus reference TRBV5-1 and TRBJ2-2, the full variable domain is KAGVTQTPRYLIKTRGQQVTLSCSPISGHRSVSWYQQTPGQGLQFLFEYFSETQRNKGNFPGRFSGRQFSNSRSEMNVSTLELGDSALYLCASSLARGNTGELFFGEGSRLTVL.